The 25 T cell receptor beta chains given below trace back to one sample, sequenced in a study of Tregs in tolerant kidney transplant recipients. Their antigen targets remain unknown. Repertoires were generated with immunoSEQ multiplex PCR, while TCRdb's copy carries only in-frame clones and drops some. The sample yields about 44,000 clones, roughly 96% seen once. Sample: Tregs from blood cultured with allogeneic cells. Every receptor here comes from a human donor in good health.

The chain couples TRBV27 to TRBJ2-1; 9 bases agree with TRBD2. Germline V gene sequence: CDR1 MNHEY, CDR2 SMNVEV (reference sequence). J lost 9 bases, V lost 2 bases, and 8 bases had no gene match. The length of the CDR3 is 15 residues. CDR3 residues: CASSLTPSGTGEQFF. As DNA, the CDR3 is TGTGCCAGCAGTTTAACCCCTAGCGGGACGGGTGAGCAGTTCTTC.

The chain carries TRBV29-1 and TRBJ1-1, with 9 bases identical to TRBD1. Looked up from germline, CDR1 is SQVTM and CDR2 is ANQGSEA. This CDR3 contains 13 residues. J gave up 3 bases and V 7 bases, and 6 bases lay outside the gene matches. CDR3 coding DNA: TGCAGCGCAGACAGGGGGGCGGACACTGAAGCTTTCTTT. This sequence encodes CSADRGADTEAFF. The whole variable domain, remainder taken from reference TRBV29-1 and TRBJ1-1, is SAVISQKPSRDICQRGTSLTIQCQVDSQVTMMFWYRQQPGQSLTLIATANQGSEATYESGFVIDKFPISRPNLTFSTLTVSNMSPEDSSIYLCSADRGADTEAFFGQGTRLTVV.

The rearrangement joins TRBV15 to TRBJ2-5, with 8 bases that match TRBD2. Per the germline V gene, CDR1 is LNHNV and CDR2 is YYDKDF (reference sequence). J lost 3 bases, V lost 1 base, and 4 bases had no gene match. This CDR3 is 15 amino acids long. CDR3 DNA: TGTGCCACCAGCAGAGGACTAGCGAATAAAGAGACCCAGTACTTC. Translation gives CATSRGLANKETQYF.

The chain is built from TRBV10-3 and TRBJ1-2; the D is unclear. This CDR3 contains 13 residues. Trimming left V 2 bases short and J 2 bases short, with 6 bases between. CDR1 and CDR2 (germline): ENHRY, SYGVKD. The CDR3 loop reads CAISELGNYGYTF. The CDR3, as DNA: TGTGCCATCAGTGAGCTGGGGAACTATGGCTACACCTTC.

The chain links TRBV4-1 to TRBJ2-7; 11 positions agree with TRBD2. Germline CDR1 reads MGHRA; CDR2 reads YSYEKL. The CDR3 has 17 amino acids. V was pared by 0 bases and J by 1 base, with 5 bases of the junction left unmatched. CDR3 loop: CASSQDQGTSGSYEQYF. The CDR3 DNA sequence: TGCGCCAGCAGCCAAGATCAAGGGACTAGCGGTTCCTACGAGCAGTACTTC.

The V and J genes are TRBV19 and TRBJ1-1, with D maybe TRBD1 (5 bases). The CDR3 covers 15 residues. Germline V gene data show CDR1 as LNHDA and CDR2 as SQIVND (reference sequence). Trimming took off 7 bases at V and 1 base at J, with 16 bases between the two ends. CDR3 in amino acids: CASKGSVLRNTEAFF. CDR3 in DNA: TGTGCCAGTAAGGGGTCTGTCTTACGGAACACTGAAGCTTTCTTT.

J is TRBJ2-5 and V is TRBV12-2; TRBD2 is the table's D call, not checked against the DNA. TRBV12-2 is a documented pseudogene. This CDR3 has 15 residues. As DNA, the CDR3 is TGTGCAAGGCGCATGGGACTAGCGGGAGGACAGACCCAGTACTTC. It codes for CARRMGLAGGQTQYF.

Only one count was recorded for this clone. As DNA, the CDR3 is TGTGCCAGCAGTCAGGGGGCGCGTCTATTTAACTATGGCTACACCTTC. Residues: CASSQGARLFNYGYTF. The gene calls are TRBV21-1 and TRBJ1-2; the table assigns TRBD1, which was not confirmed against the DNA. TRBV21-1 is designated a pseudogene. The CDR3 covers 16 residues.

The genes are TRBV18 and TRBJ1-4; possibly TRBD1 for D (6 bases). V lost 3 bases and J lost 7, with 12 bases in between. The CDR3 spans 14 residues. In germline, CDR1 is KGHSH, CDR2 LQKENI. This chain's CDR3 is CASSPPGESEKLFF. CDR3 bases: TGTGCCAGCTCACCTCCAGGGGAAAGTGAAAAACTGTTTTTT. The whole variable domain, remainder taken from reference TRBV18 and TRBJ1-4, is NAGVMQNPRHLVRRRGQEARLRCSPMKGHSHVYWYRQLPEEGLKFMVYLQKENIIDESGMPKERFSAEFPKEGPSILRIQQVVRGDSAAYFCASSPPGESEKLFFGSGTQLSVL.

The chain has TRBV19 and TRBJ1-2; 7 bases line up with TRBD1. The CDR3 has 14 residues. V lost 7 bases and J lost 4; bases outside the gene matches: 9. Germline V CDR1 and CDR2: LNHDA, SQIVND (reference sequence). The CDR3 protein is CASTMSYRGYGYTF. The CDR3 coding sequence is TGTGCCAGTACCATGAGTTACAGGGGCTATGGCTACACCTTC.

This chain links TRBV6-5 with TRBJ1-5; D is unresolved. The CDR3 spans 13 residues. Trimming stripped 5 bases from V and 9 bases from J, with 14 bases between. Germline assignment: CDR1 MNHEY and CDR2 SVGAGI. The CDR3 region is CASSLLQGLPQHF. The CDR3 DNA follows: TGTGCCAGCAGTCTATTACAAGGTTTGCCCCAGCATTTT.

V gene TRBV6-6 combines with J gene TRBJ1-2, with D uncertain. This CDR3 region has 15 residues. The germline V gene encodes CDR1 MNHNY and CDR2 SVGAGI (reference sequence). V was cut by 5 bases and J by 4 bases, with 17 bases left in between. CDR3 sequence: CASSAAEAGIYGYTF. Here the CDR3 DNA reads TGTGCCAGCAGTGCGGCCGAAGCGGGCATCTATGGCTACACCTTC.

This chain links TRBV6-5 with TRBJ1-3, with D possibly matching TRBD1 (6 bases). Germline-derived CDR1 and CDR2 are MNHEY and SVGAGI. CDR3 length equals 15 residues. Trimming stripped 6 bases from V and 4 bases from J, with 16 bases between. The CDR3 here is CASRVTQGRGNTIYF. For the CDR3, the DNA is TGTGCCAGCAGAGTAACCCAGGGGCGAGGAAACACCATATATTTT.

The rearrangement links TRBV10-3 to TRBJ2-3; D could derive from TRBD1 or TRBD2 (7 bases each). V lost 11 bases, J lost 3 bases, and 18 bases lay in between. Germline assignment: CDR1 ENHRY and CDR2 SYGVKD. This CDR3 has 14 amino acids. In DNA form, the CDR3 reads TGTGCCGTCTCCCAGGGGGGAGGGACAGATACGCAGTATTTT. It specifies CAVSQGGGTDTQYF.

Regarding this clone: A read error may account for a junction end that differs from germline. This chain connects TRBV2 to TRBJ2-7, with 12 bases identical to TRBD2. Germline loops: CDR1 SNHLY, CDR2 FYNNEI. This CDR3 is built from 16 residues. CDR3 residues: CASREAGLAGTYEQYF. The CDR3 DNA follows: TGTGCCAGCAGGGAAGCCGGACTAGCGGGAACCTACGAGCAGTACTTC.

This clone was seen once. J is TRBJ1-5 and V is TRBV6-6; D is undetermined. Per the germline V gene, CDR1 is MNHNY and CDR2 is SVGAGI (reference sequence). V was clipped by 0 bases and J by 6 bases, with 3 bases between them. CDR3 length equals 12 residues. Here the CDR3 reads CASSYSLQPQHF. CDR3 nucleotide sequence: TGTGCCAGCAGTTACTCACTTCAGCCCCAGCATTTT.

The chain has TRBV5-1 and TRBJ2-5, with no clear D. The J call may be mistaken, given a closer DNA end match to TRBJ2-7. CDR1 and CDR2 from the germline V gene are SGHRS and YFSETQ. CDR3 length equals 13 residues. The CDR3 loop is CASSVLGTYEQYF. Here the CDR3 DNA reads TGCGCCAGCAGCGTATTAGGTACCTACGAGCAGTACTTC.

The chain has TRBV29-1 and TRBJ2-5; no reliable D call. This CDR3 comprises 12 residues. Trimming pared 8 bases from V and 4 bases from J, leaving 14 bases between. Germline lookup yields CDR1 SQVTM and CDR2 ANQGSEA. CDR3 loop: CSILTFVETQYF. DNA for the CDR3: TGCAGCATACTGACCTTCGTAGAGACCCAGTACTTC.

The chain employs TRBV5-1 and TRBJ1-6, with 9 bases identical to TRBD1. From germline, CDR1 is SGHRS and CDR2 YFSETQ. The CDR3 extends over 14 amino acids. V lost 4 bases and J lost 9; bases outside the gene matches: 5. In nucleotides, the CDR3 is TGCGCCAGCAGCCGACAGGGGGAAGGTTCACCCCTCCACTTT. Encoded protein: CASSRQGEGSPLHF.

The chain couples TRBV11-2 to TRBJ2-5; maybe TRBD2 (6 bases). CDR1 is SGHAT, CDR2 FQNNGV, per germline. The V end was cut by 1 base, the J end by 3 bases, with 12 bases between. CDR3 length: 15 residues. The CDR3 DNA follows: TGTGCCAGCAGCTTAGGGCCACTAGCAAAAGAGACCCAGTACTTC. As protein: CASSLGPLAKETQYF.

The chain is built from TRBV5-1 and TRBJ1-4; weak D call: TRBD1 (5 bases). The CDR3 has 13 residues. Germline-derived CDR1 and CDR2 are SGHRS and YFSETQ. The germline V and J ends were trimmed by 7 bases and 4 bases, with 11 bases remaining between them. In DNA form, the CDR3 reads TGCGCCAGCGCTGGGGGGTTTAATGAAAAACTGTTTTTT. Protein product: CASAGGFNEKLFF.

The chain links TRBV19 to TRBJ1-5; D is unclear. The germline V gene has CDR1 LNHDA and CDR2 SQIVND (reference sequence). Trimming took 8 bases from V and 0 from J, leaving 8 bases between them. The CDR3 has 13 residues. Here the CDR3 DNA reads TGTGCCAGTCACACGTATAGCAATCAGCCCCAGCATTTT. This encodes CASHTYSNQPQHF.

The rearrangement joins TRBV5-1 to TRBJ2-2, with D possibly being TRBD1 (6 bases). With 0 bases removed from V and 3 bases from J, the gap between germline ends came to 15 bases. The CDR3 consists of 17 residues. Germline loops: CDR1 SGHRS, CDR2 YFSETQ. CDR3 protein: CASSLDSHRVDTGELFF. In nucleotides, the CDR3 is TGCGCCAGCAGCTTGGACTCCCACAGGGTGGACACCGGGGAGCTGTTTTTT.

This clone was found a few times. The V call is TRBV10-1, the J call TRBJ1-2; D gene ambiguous. The germline V and J ends were trimmed by 6 bases and 5 bases, with 13 bases remaining between them. The germline CDR1 and CDR2 sequences are WNHNN and SYGVQD (reference sequence). The length of the CDR3 is 13 residues. The CDR3 DNA reads as TGCGCCAGCAGCCCGGCCACAGCATATGGCTACACCTTC. Encoded protein: CASSPATAYGYTF.

The chain has TRBV20-1 and TRBJ2-5; unclear D gene. The CDR3 covers 11 residues. V lost 3 bases and J lost 9, with 11 bases in between. Per germline, CDR1 DFQATT and CDR2 SNEGSKA (reference sequence). CDR3 sequence (DNA): TGCAGTGCTAGGGCTACCTTGCCCCAGTACTTC. This gives the protein CSARATLPQYF.